What follows are 22 T cell receptor beta chains derived from one specimen sequenced in a study of blood T cell repertoires in COVID-19 (dated by TCRdb to 2018 to 2021). Library generation was performed with the immunoSEQ multiplex PCR assay. TCRdb took this table from immuneACCESS and kept in-frame rearrangements with V and J called. Such tables lack part of the clones; where checked against another copy, unresolved V genes explain under half of the gap, and the rest is unexplained. The sample includes approximately 300,000 clones, with 85% to 90% observed a single time. 3.5% to 4.5% of the sample belongs to the ten largest clones. Sequenced: PBMCs or T cells enriched from blood (not recorded which). These receptors were collected from a man aged 30 to 39 who had recovered from COVID-19.

The chain links TRBV6-5 to TRBJ2-1, with 12 bases identical to TRBD2. Germline V gene lookup returns CDR1 MNHEY and CDR2 SVGAGI. After removal of 5 bases from V and 6 bases from J, the junction contained 5 bases not matched to a gene. CDR3 length equals 15 residues. The CDR3 reads CASSPWTSGTNEQFF. Here the CDR3 DNA reads TGTGCCAGCAGTCCGTGGACTAGCGGGACCAATGAGCAGTTCTTC.

The chain has TRBV6-5 and TRBJ1-6; 7 positions agree with TRBD1. This CDR3 spans 14 amino acids. The germline V gene has CDR1 MNHEY and CDR2 SVGAGI. V dropped 6 bases and J dropped 13; count of bases not matched to a gene: 12. The chain's CDR3 is CASRTDRVGAPLHF. The CDR3, as DNA: TGTGCCAGCAGAACAGACAGGGTCGGTGCCCCCCTCCACTTT.

In this sample, this clone turned up once. The rearrangement uses TRBV28 and TRBJ1-5; the D is unclear. V lost 4 bases and J 0 bases, leaving 13 bases between the germline ends. Per germline, CDR1 MDHEN and CDR2 SYDVKM. This CDR3 has 16 residues. The CDR3 coding sequence is TGTGCCAGCAGTTATAGTTCCTCTAATAGCAATCAGCCCCAGCATTTT. Protein: CASSYSSSNSNQPQHF.

The chain recombines TRBV5-1 with TRBJ2-7; tentative D call: TRBD2 (6 bases). This CDR3 contains 14 residues. CDR1 and CDR2 (germline): SGHRS, YFSETQ. With 0 bases removed from V and 8 bases from J, the gap between germline ends came to 15 bases. In DNA, the CDR3 is TGCGCCAGCAGCTTGGAATTTGCGCGGGAAAAGCAGTACTTC. As protein: CASSLEFAREKQYF.

This clone was recorded a few times. For the CDR3, the DNA is TGCGCCAGCACCGGACAGACCTATAATTCACCCCTCCACTTT. Residues: CASTGQTYNSPLHF. The chain couples TRBV10-2 to TRBJ1-6, with a weak D call TRBD1 (6 bases). Looked up from germline, CDR1 is WSHSY and CDR2 is SAAADI. The CDR3 runs to 14 residues. V lost 7 bases, J lost 2 bases, and 9 bases lay in between.

This chain links TRBV5-1 with TRBJ2-7; TRBD1 agrees at 7 bases. The CDR3 is made up of 14 amino acids. V trimming: 4 bases; J trimming: 4 bases; junction bases outside the gene matches: 8. The V gene's germline CDR1 is SGHRS and CDR2 YFSETQ. CDR3 nucleotides: TGCGCCAGCAGCCAGAGACAGGGTCCTTACGAGCAGTACTTC. Encoded protein: CASSQRQGPYEQYF.

The chain joins TRBV6-2 or TRBV6-3 to TRBJ2-3; maybe TRBD2 (6 bases). V lost 0 bases and J lost 7, with 20 bases in between. CDR1 is MNHEY, CDR2 SVGEGT, per germline. The CDR3 has 17 residues. This chain's CDR3 is CASSYSGGAGSVNTQYF. CDR3 nucleotides: TGTGCCAGCAGTTACTCTGGTGGTGCGGGGTCCGTGAATACGCAGTATTTT.

This chain uses TRBV29-1 with TRBJ1-2; 7 bases are shared with TRBD1. Germline CDR1 SQVTM, CDR2 ANQGSEA. The ends lost 6 bases at V and 4 bases at J; junction bases unmatched: 11. The CDR3 is 14 residues long. The CDR3, as DNA: TGCAGCGTCTCGACAGGGCCCTCGACCTATGGCTACACCTTC. Amino acid sequence: CSVSTGPSTYGYTF. The full variable domain, its missing parts supplied by reference TRBV29-1 and TRBJ1-2, is SAVISQKPSRDICQRGTSLTIQCQVDSQVTMMFWYRQQPGQSLTLIATANQGSEATYESGFVIDKFPISRPNLTFSTLTVSNMSPEDSSIYLCSVSTGPSTYGYTFGSGTRLTVV.

This chain uses TRBV9 with TRBJ1-1; 10 nucleotides agree with TRBD1. The CDR3 loop spans 16 amino acids. Germline-derived CDR1 and CDR2 are SGDLS and YYNGEE. J lost 4 bases, V lost 3 bases, and 9 bases had no gene match. CDR3: CASSERIGTGVTEAFF. The CDR3 coding sequence is TGTGCCAGCAGCGAACGAATCGGGACAGGGGTCACTGAAGCTTTCTTT.

This chain links TRBV28 with TRBJ2-3, with a tentative D call TRBD2 (6 bases). The CDR3 runs 16 residues. V gave up 5 bases and J gave up 0 bases, with 15 bases separating them. Germline-derived CDR1 and CDR2 are MDHEN and SYDVKM. CDR3 region: CASSRPLGGSTDTQYF. In DNA form, the CDR3 reads TGTGCCAGCAGTCGGCCCCTGGGGGGAAGCACAGATACGCAGTATTTT.

The gene calls are TRBV5-4 and TRBJ1-2; D remains unclear. Between the trimmed V and J ends, which lost 0 bases and 7 bases, there was a span of 10 bases. The CDR3 loop spans 13 amino acids. The germline gives CDR1 SGHNT, CDR2 YYREEE (reference sequence). The CDR3: CASSLVAGFGYTF. DNA for the CDR3: TGTGCCAGCAGCTTGGTCGCGGGGTTTGGCTACACCTTC.

In this sample, this clone turned up a few times. This chain uses TRBV3-1 (or the pseudogene TRBV3-2) with TRBJ2-7; D might be TRBD2 (6 bases). V was clipped by 2 bases and J by 5 bases, with 16 bases between them. Germline CDR1 is LGHDT and CDR2 is YNNKEL (reference sequence). The CDR3 is made up of 15 amino acids. Here the CDR3 DNA reads TGTGCCAGCAGCCAAAGGGAGGCAGGGCGGAACGAGCAGTACTTC. Translating it yields CASSQREAGRNEQYF.

The V gene is TRBV10-1, the J gene TRBJ2-1, with 8 bases fitting TRBD1. V gave up 8 bases and J gave up 14 bases; unmatched junction bases: 8. The germline V gene has CDR1 WNHNN and CDR2 SYGVQD (reference sequence). The CDR3 has 11 residues. The CDR3 here is CASGTGAREFF. In DNA form, the CDR3 reads TGCGCCAGCGGGACAGGAGCGAGGGAGTTCTTC.

The J gene is TRBJ1-5, the V gene TRBV30; D is possibly TRBD1 (5 bases). CDR3 length equals 15 residues. CDR1 GTSNPN and CDR2 SVGIG come from the germline V gene (reference sequence). V was clipped by 5 bases and J by 0 bases, with 14 bases between them. CDR3 nucleotide sequence: TGTGCCTGGTCTCAGGGCGCTTATAGCAATCAGCCCCAGCATTTT. Protein: CAWSQGAYSNQPQHF.

This chain links TRBV19 with TRBJ1-1; 8 nucleotides line up with TRBD1. With V trimmed by 4 bases and J by 4 bases, 8 bases remained unmatched. The V gene's germline CDR1 is LNHDA and CDR2 SQIVND (reference sequence). The CDR3 length is 15 residues. DNA of the CDR3: TGTGCCAGTAGTACGGGACAGGCCTCGTTCACTGAAGCTTTCTTT. This gives the protein CASSTGQASFTEAFF.

This chain connects TRBV12-5 to TRBJ1-4, with D uncertain. V was shortened by 3 bases and J by 12 bases, with 11 bases between the two germline ends. The CDR3 sequence is 12 residues long. Germline V gives CDR1 LGHNT, CDR2 FRNRAP. CDR3 amino acids: CASGLGAEELFF. CDR3 nucleotides: TGTGCTAGTGGTTTAGGAGCGGAGGAACTGTTTTTT.

This clone was seen only once. V usage is TRBV27 and J usage is TRBJ2-7; D is unclear. CDR3 size: 16 residues. CDR1 is MNHEY, CDR2 SMNVEV, per germline (reference sequence). The ends were cut back, 5 bases at V and 1 base at J, with 18 bases in the middle. The DNA for the CDR3 is TGTGCCAGCAGTACCCGACTTAGGTCCTCTTCCTACGAGCAGTACTTC. It is translated as CASSTRLRSSSYEQYF.

The chain joins TRBV2 to TRBJ1-1; 9 bases line up with TRBD1. With 8 bases clipped from V and 0 bases from J, the junction kept 7 bases outside the gene matches. CDR1 and CDR2 (germline): SNHLY, FYNNEI. The CDR3 sequence is 15 residues long. The CDR3 spells CASRTRDRVNTEAFF. The CDR3 coding sequence is TGTGCCAGCCGGACGAGGGACAGGGTGAACACTGAAGCTTTCTTT.

The rearrangement joins TRBV11-3 to TRBJ2-7; 7 nucleotides agree with TRBD1. From germline, CDR1 is SGHNT and CDR2 YENEEA. The ends lost 4 bases at V and 3 bases at J; junction bases unmatched: 15. The CDR3 consists of 17 residues. As DNA, the CDR3 is TGTGCCAGCAGCTCGCTTTCCGGACGGGACAGAAACTACGAGCAGTACTTC. Its translation: CASSSLSGRDRNYEQYF. The full variable domain, with the rest looked up from reference TRBV11-3 and TRBJ2-7, is EAGVVQSPRYKIIEKKQPVAFWCNPISGHNTLYWYLQNLGQGPELLIRYENEEAVDDSQLPKDRFSAERLKGVDSTLKIQPAELGDSAVYLCASSSLSGRDRNYEQYFGPGTRLTVT.

The chain employs TRBV28 and TRBJ2-7; 9 nucleotides line up with TRBD1. Germline CDR1 is MDHEN and CDR2 is SYDVKM. This CDR3 region has 18 residues. The V gene end was trimmed by 4 bases and the J gene end by 0 bases; junction bases not matched to a gene: 13. The CDR3 reads CASSSVMGQGRGSYEQYF. The CDR3 region has the DNA TGTGCCAGCAGTTCAGTTATGGGACAGGGAAGGGGCTCCTACGAGCAGTACTTC.

The chain combines TRBV5-1 with TRBJ1-3, with TRBD1 matching over 10 bases. The CDR3 covers 16 residues. V was pared by 2 bases and J by 2 bases, with 4 bases of the junction left unmatched. CDR1 SGHRS and CDR2 YFSETQ come from the germline V gene. Here the CDR3 reads CASSFGQGETGNTIYF. In nucleotides, the CDR3 is TGCGCCAGCAGCTTCGGACAGGGGGAAACTGGAAACACCATATATTTT.

J is TRBJ1-2 and V is TRBV19; the match to TRBD1 covers 12 bases. This CDR3 contains 17 residues. V trimming: 4 bases; J trimming: 0 bases; junction bases outside the gene matches: 6. From germline, CDR1 is LNHDA and CDR2 SQIVND (reference sequence). DNA of the CDR3: TGTGCCAGTAGTACCCGGGACAGGGGGCTTACTAACTATGGCTACACCTTC. Its protein product is CASSTRDRGLTNYGYTF.